The 30 T cell receptor beta chains listed next were all sequenced from one sample in a study of cytomegalovirus exposure and HLA in healthy donors (TCRdb year 2017). Libraries were constructed by the immunoSEQ multiplex PCR assay. The multiplex PCR relied on a mix of 60 forward primers for TCR Vbeta segments and 13 reverse primers for TCR Jbeta segments. TCRdb took this table from immuneACCESS and kept in-frame rearrangements with V and J called. Such tables lack part of the clones; where checked against another copy, unresolved V genes explain under half of the gap, and the rest is unexplained. For this sample there are approximately 89,000 clones; approximately 77% appear just once. The ten most abundant clones make up 10% of the sample. Sequencing used PBMCs. These receptors were obtained from a human donor in good health.

The chain recombines TRBV28 with TRBJ2-7; 9 bases are shared with TRBD1. V lost 8 bases and J lost 3; bases outside the gene matches: 8. CDR3 length: 14 residues. Germline CDR1 and CDR2: MDHEN and SYDVKM. CDR3: CASAPGQGIYEQYF. The CDR3 DNA follows: TGTGCCAGCGCCCCGGGACAGGGAATCTACGAGCAGTACTTC.

J is TRBJ1-5 and V is TRBV5-6; TRBD1 is a possible D gene (5 bases). The CDR3 sequence is 16 residues long. Germline CDR1 SGHDT, CDR2 YYEEEE. Trimming removed 0 bases at V and 5 bases at J, with 15 bases between. In DNA form, the CDR3 reads TGTGCCAGCAGCTTGGGGGGGGTCGGGGGGTATCAGCCCCAGCATTTT. Its translation is CASSLGGVGGYQPQHF.

This chain connects TRBV19 to TRBJ2-1, with D possibly TRBD1 on 5 matching bases. Germline V gene lookup returns CDR1 LNHDA and CDR2 SQIVND (reference sequence). V lost 10 bases to trimming and J lost 5 bases, with 15 bases between them. This CDR3 has 13 amino acids. DNA for the CDR3: TGTGCCACCACCATGGCAGGGAACAATGAGCAGTTCTTC. Translating gives CATTMAGNNEQFF. The complete variable domain, with remaining parts taken from reference TRBV19 and TRBJ2-1, reads DGGITQSPKYLFRKEGQNVTLSCEQNLNHDAMYWYRQDPGQGLRLIYYSQIVNDFQKGDIAEGYSVSREKKESFPLTVTSAQKNPTAFYLCATTMAGNNEQFFGPGTRLTVL.

This clone was seen only a few times. The V and J genes are TRBV29-1 and TRBJ2-5; D possibly corresponds to TRBD1 (7 bases). The CDR3 sequence is 13 residues long. V was clipped by 7 bases and J by 5 bases, with 17 bases between them. The germline gives CDR1 SQVTM, CDR2 ANQGSEA. The CDR3: CSAQGSGGETQYF. The CDR3 DNA reads TGCAGCGCCCAAGGGTCAGGGGGGGAGACCCAGTACTTC. The whole variable domain, remainder taken from reference TRBV29-1 and TRBJ2-5, is SAVISQKPSRDICQRGTSLTIQCQVDSQVTMMFWYRQQPGQSLTLIATANQGSEATYESGFVIDKFPISRPNLTFSTLTVSNMSPEDSSIYLCSAQGSGGETQYFGPGTRLLVL.

The rearrangement joins TRBV2 to TRBJ2-7; no firm D call. This CDR3 has 14 residues. V lost 8 bases and J 2 bases, leaving 16 bases between the germline ends. Germline V gene lookup returns CDR1 SNHLY and CDR2 FYNNEI. As DNA, the CDR3 is TGTGCCAGCTTGGGCGTCGGTGGCCCCTACGAGCAGTACTTC. Its translation is CASLGVGGPYEQYF.

This chain joins TRBV5-1 and TRBJ1-1, with D unclear. The CDR3 is 15 residues long. Trimming took 4 bases from V and 1 from J, leaving 14 bases between them. Germline assignment: CDR1 SGHRS and CDR2 YFSETQ. The CDR3 loop reads CASSAERVRNTEAFF. CDR3 DNA: TGCGCCAGCAGCGCCGAGCGGGTGCGGAACACTGAAGCTTTCTTT.

The chain links TRBV11-2 to TRBJ1-3; 7 bases fit TRBD1. The CDR3 length is 16 residues. The V gene's germline CDR1 is SGHAT and CDR2 FQNNGV. V lost 4 bases to trimming and J lost 7 bases; unmatched junction nucleotides: 13. For the CDR3, the DNA is TGTGCCAGCAGCTCCCTGAGGGGGCCGTCGGGGAACACCATATATTTT. It translates to CASSSLRGPSGNTIYF.

The V call is TRBV19, the J call TRBJ2-2; TRBD2 might be the D (6 bases). The CDR3 contains 14 residues. In germline, CDR1 is LNHDA, CDR2 SQIVND (reference sequence). Trimming took off 1 base at V and 6 bases at J, with 9 bases between the two ends. The CDR3 region is CASSIVEGSGELFF. CDR3 nucleotides: TGTGCCAGTAGTATAGTGGAGGGGTCCGGGGAGCTGTTTTTT.

The table lists this clone with a count of one. V usage is TRBV19 and J usage is TRBJ2-2, with D perhaps TRBD1 (5 bases). V dropped 3 bases and J dropped 2 bases, with 13 bases sitting between them. Germline V lookup: CDR1 LNHDA, CDR2 SQIVND (reference sequence). This CDR3 has 16 amino acids. The CDR3: CASSISDIFNTGELFF. CDR3 in DNA: TGTGCCAGTAGTATTTCGGACATATTTAACACCGGGGAGCTGTTTTTT.

The chain combines TRBV4-3 with TRBJ2-7; 12 bases align to TRBD2. The CDR3 has 15 residues. V dropped 4 bases and J dropped 3; count of bases not matched to a gene: 4. CDR1 and CDR2 (germline): LGHNA, YSLEER. The CDR3 nucleotides are TGCGCCAGCAGCCTTCGGACTAGCGGGAACTACGAGCAGTACTTC. Amino acids: CASSLRTSGNYEQYF.

The chain is built from TRBV5-1 and TRBJ2-5, with 13 bases matching TRBD2. V gave up 0 bases and J gave up 4 bases; unmatched junction bases: 3. Germline values: CDR1 SGHRS, CDR2 YFSETQ. The CDR3 is 16 amino acids. The CDR3 loop is CASSLGLAGGGETQYF. The CDR3 DNA is TGCGCCAGCAGCTTGGGACTAGCGGGAGGCGGAGAGACCCAGTACTTC.

V gene TRBV11-2 combines with J gene TRBJ2-3; TRBD2 agrees at 8 bases. The length of the CDR3 is 14 residues. The V segment lost 5 bases and the J segment 1 base; nucleotides outside the gene matches: 2. Germline V lookup: CDR1 SGHAT, CDR2 FQNNGV. DNA for the CDR3: TGTGCCAGCAGCCTACTAGCGGGCACAGATACGCAGTATTTT. Translating gives CASSLLAGTDTQYF. The entire variable domain, with the rest obtained from reference TRBV11-2 and TRBJ2-3, is as follows: EAGVAQSPRYKIIEKRQSVAFWCNPISGHATLYWYQQILGQGPKLLIQFQNNGVVDDSQLPKDRFSAERLKGVDSTLKIQPAKLEDSAVYLCASSLLAGTDTQYFGPGTRLTVL.

This clone appeared once. V usage is TRBV7-9 and J usage is TRBJ2-3, with 13 bases aligning to TRBD2. Germline CDR1 reads SEHNR; CDR2 reads FQNEAQ (reference sequence). The CDR3 loop spans 17 amino acids. The junction had 5 bases not matched to a gene; V was cut back by 5 bases and J by 0 bases. Here the CDR3 DNA reads TGTGCCAGCAGCCTCGGGACTAGCGGGGCTAGCACAGATACGCAGTATTTT. It codes for CASSLGTSGASTDTQYF.

The rearrangement joins TRBV7-2 to TRBJ2-5; 8 nucleotides agree with TRBD1. CDR1 is SGHTA, CDR2 FQGNSA, per germline. V shed 4 bases, J shed 7 bases, and the junction held 11 bases outside the gene matches. This CDR3 region has 15 residues. CDR3 DNA: TGTGCCAGCAGCTCCCAACAGGGGGTCCTTCGGACCCAGTACTTC. It codes for CASSSQQGVLRTQYF.

The V gene is TRBV28, the J gene TRBJ1-2; D is undetermined. CDR1 and CDR2 from the germline V gene are MDHEN and SYDVKM. Trimming shortened V by 6 bases and J by 4 bases, and 6 bases separated the two germline ends. This CDR3 contains 11 residues. CDR3 amino acids: CASSTGYGYTF. DNA of the CDR3: TGTGCCAGCAGCACGGGCTATGGCTACACCTTC.

The V call is TRBV6-5, the J call TRBJ2-7; the match to TRBD1 covers 7 bases. The J segment lost 0 bases and the V segment lost 6 bases, leaving 5 bases of the junction unmatched. The CDR3 is 14 amino acids. Germline assignment: CDR1 MNHEY and CDR2 SVGAGI. The CDR3 DNA reads TGTGCCAGCAGGAGGGACAGACTCTCCTACGAGCAGTACTTC. Translation: CASRRDRLSYEQYF.

V gene TRBV4-2 combines with J gene TRBJ1-1; 8 positions agree with TRBD1. This CDR3 contains 13 residues. Unmatched junction bases numbered 8, after V lost 4 bases and J lost 10 bases. Germline V gene sequence: CDR1 LGHNA, CDR2 YNFKEQ. CDR3 region: CASSLDRGVGAFF. CDR3 sequence (DNA): TGTGCCAGCAGCCTAGACAGGGGTGTAGGAGCTTTCTTT.

This rearrangement joins TRBV7-2 to TRBJ1-4, with 8 nucleotides matching TRBD1. Trimming cost V 6 bases and J 7 bases; bases outside gene matches: 7. This CDR3 has 14 residues. Germline V gene sequence: CDR1 SGHTA, CDR2 FQGNSA. CDR3 protein: CASRPGGVSEKLFF. In nucleotides, the CDR3 is TGTGCCAGCAGACCAGGGGGCGTCAGTGAAAAACTGTTTTTT. The whole variable domain, filled in from reference TRBV7-2 and TRBJ1-4, reads GAGVSQSPSNKVTEKGKDVELRCDPISGHTALYWYRQSLGQGLEFLIYFQGNSAPDKSGLPSDRFSAERTGGSVSTLTIQRTQQEDSAVYLCASRPGGVSEKLFFGSGTQLSVL.

The chain employs TRBV4-2 and TRBJ2-1; TRBD2 agrees at 11 bases. With V trimmed by 0 bases and J by 7 bases, 5 bases remained unmatched. Germline lookup yields CDR1 LGHNA and CDR2 YNFKEQ. The length of the CDR3 is 16 residues. CDR3: CASSQEQLAGGNEQFF. The CDR3 coding sequence is TGTGCCAGCAGCCAAGAGCAGCTAGCGGGGGGAAATGAGCAGTTCTTC.

The rearrangement joins TRBV19 to TRBJ1-1; the D is unclear. V was cut by 7 bases and J by 1 base, with 10 bases left in between. The germline V gene has CDR1 LNHDA and CDR2 SQIVND (reference sequence). The CDR3 contains 13 residues. The CDR3 DNA follows: TGTGCCAGTACCCCCCCAGGGAACACTGAAGCTTTCTTT. Translation gives CASTPPGNTEAFF.

This clone appeared a single time. This chain links TRBV7-2 with TRBJ1-4, with D uncertain. Deletions cut 2 bases from V and 0 bases from J, with 7 bases between. The CDR3 spans 15 residues. CDR1 and CDR2 from the germline V gene are SGHTA and FQGNSA. CDR3 in DNA: TGTGCCAGCAGCTTACGGACTGCAACTAATGAAAAACTGTTTTTT. The encoded protein is CASSLRTATNEKLFF.

The rearrangement uses TRBV11-2 and TRBJ2-1, with D uncertain. The CDR3 covers 14 residues. V was cut by 5 bases and J by 6 bases, with 14 bases left in between. Germline V gene lookup returns CDR1 SGHAT and CDR2 FQNNGV. This CDR3 reads CASSASPSGNEQFF. The CDR3 DNA is TGTGCCAGCAGCGCCTCCCCTTCCGGCAATGAGCAGTTCTTC.

Of note for this clone: Compared with germline, one end of the junction differs, possibly owing to a read error. The V call is TRBV4-2, the J call TRBJ2-2; the D gene is possibly TRBD2 (6 bases). Germline CDR1 is LGHNA and CDR2 is YNFKEQ. The CDR3 has 16 residues. CDR3 protein: CASSQEASENAGELFF. The CDR3, as DNA: TGTGCCAGCAGCCAAGAGGCTAGCGAGAACGCCGGGGAGCTGTTTTTT.

Only one count was recorded for this clone. The chain couples TRBV5-4 to TRBJ2-2; TRBD2 aligns across 8 bases. Unmatched junction bases numbered 5, after V lost 9 bases and J lost 1 base. This CDR3 has 14 amino acids. Germline loops: CDR1 SGHNT, CDR2 YYREEE (reference sequence). CDR3 DNA sequence: TGTGCCACCCAAGCGGGAGTGAACACCGGGGAGCTGTTTTTT. Translation gives CATQAGVNTGELFF.

The chain is built from TRBV7-2 and TRBJ2-3; TRBD1 might be the D (5 bases). V dropped 9 bases and J dropped 2 bases, with 6 bases sitting between them. The CDR3 is 11 amino acids. Germline V gives CDR1 SGHTA, CDR2 FQGNSA. The CDR3 loop is CASGATDTQYF. CDR3 DNA sequence: TGTGCCAGTGGGGCCACAGATACGCAGTATTTT. The variable domain in full, completed from reference TRBV7-2 and TRBJ2-3, reads GAGVSQSPSNKVTEKGKDVELRCDPISGHTALYWYRQSLGQGLEFLIYFQGNSAPDKSGLPSDRFSAERTGGSVSTLTIQRTQQEDSAVYLCASGATDTQYFGPGTRLTVL.

The V and J genes are TRBV29-1 and TRBJ2-1, with unresolved D. Trimming pared 7 bases from V and 4 bases from J, leaving 20 bases between. This CDR3 is built from 15 residues. Germline assignment: CDR1 SQVTM and CDR2 ANQGSEA. The CDR3 DNA reads as TGCAGCGCCTGCTCCTCGAGCACCCCGTACAATGAGCAGTTCTTC. Its translation: CSACSSSTPYNEQFF.

The chain has TRBV2 and TRBJ2-3; D not resolved. V gave up 4 bases and J gave up 3 bases, with 5 bases separating them. Germline assignment: CDR1 SNHLY and CDR2 FYNNEI. The CDR3 contains 12 residues. The CDR3 DNA follows: TGTGCCAGCAGTGGTCTTACAGATACGCAGTATTTT. Encoded protein: CASSGLTDTQYF.

This chain links TRBV28 with TRBJ1-6, with 9 nucleotides matching TRBD1. This CDR3 spans 16 amino acids. Germline trimming cut 3 bases from V and 7 bases from J; bases unmatched to any gene: 7. Germline V gene data show CDR1 as MDHEN and CDR2 as SYDVKM. The CDR3 loop is CASSLGDRVQNSPLHF. The CDR3 DNA sequence: TGTGCCAGCAGTTTGGGGGACAGGGTTCAAAATTCACCCCTCCACTTT. The full variable domain, in which reference TRBV28 and TRBJ1-6 provide the parts outside the CDR3, is DVKVTQSSRYLVKRTGEKVFLECVQDMDHENMFWYRQDPGLGLRLIYFSYDVKMKEKGDIPEGYSVSREKKERFSLILESASTNQTSMYLCASSLGDRVQNSPLHFGNGTRLTVT.

The chain combines TRBV25-1 with TRBJ1-5; D unclear. Germline V gene sequence: CDR1 MGHDK, CDR2 SYGVNS. Between the trimmed V and J ends, which lost 5 bases and 3 bases, there was a span of 11 bases. This CDR3 is 14 amino acids long. CDR3 residues: CASSSLQLNQPQHF. CDR3 in DNA: TGTGCCAGCAGTTCTTTACAGCTCAATCAGCCCCAGCATTTT.

This chain links TRBV18 with TRBJ1-1, with 8 bases matching TRBD1. The trim removed 8 bases at V and 1 base at J, leaving 3 bases unmatched. Germline loops: CDR1 KGHSH, CDR2 LQKENI. The CDR3 extends over 13 amino acids. In DNA form, the CDR3 reads TGTGCCAGCCGGACAGGGCAGAACACTGAAGCTTTCTTT. The encoded protein is CASRTGQNTEAFF. Full variable domain (outside the CDR3, taken from reference TRBV18 and TRBJ1-1): NAGVMQNPRHLVRRRGQEARLRCSPMKGHSHVYWYRQLPEEGLKFMVYLQKENIIDESGMPKERFSAEFPKEGPSILRIQQVVRGDSAAYFCASRTGQNTEAFFGQGTRLTVV.